A selection of T cell receptor beta chains follows, all from one sample in a study of T cells in Graves' hyperthyroidism and ophthalmopathy. TCRdb re-derived calls from the multiplex PCR reads in MiXCR, one entry per CDR3 protein. The table has under 250,000 distinct CDR3 sequences, about 25% seen once. The material sequenced was blood. The receptors shown here come from a woman aged 40 to 50 with Graves' ophthalmopathy. Both conserved end residues are part of each CDR3. A D gene is named only where the DNA matches it firmly. Some rows have no size entry. The others give once, few or many, or a class for an expanded clone.

TRBV4-2	many	.	TRBJ2-3	TGTGCCAGCAAAAAATTTCGGGACACCGGCACAGATACGCAGTATTTT	CASKKFRDTGTDTQYF
TRBV12-5	.	TRBD1	TRBJ2-7	TGTGCTAGTGGTTTGGGACAGGGTTACGAGCAGTACTTC	CASGLGQGYEQYF
TRBV6-5	few	.	TRBJ2-7	TGTGCCAGCAGTTACTCGACCAGGGAAATTGGTAACGAGCAGTACTTC	CASSYSTREIGNEQYF
TRBV7-3	.	TRBD2	TRBJ2-1	TGTGCCAGCAGCTTGACCGGGACTAATGGTGAGCAGTTCTTC	CASSLTGTNGEQFF
TRBV6-5	many	TRBD1	TRBJ1-2	TGTGCCAGCAGGGGGAGGACAGGGAGTGGCTACACCTTC	CASRGRTGSGYTF
TRBV18	.	.	TRBJ1-2	TGTGCCAGCTCACCAGGCCGTAGACAAAAATATCTCTATGGCTACACCTTC	CASSPGRRQKYLYGYTF
TRBV6-1	.	TRBD2	TRBJ2-5	TGTGCCAGCAGTGAAGTTTGGTTAGCGGGAGGGCGAGAGACCCAGTACTTC	CASSEVWLAGGRETQYF
TRBV4-2	many	.	TRBJ1-1	TGTGCCAGCAGCCAAGATGGAGGGAATAGGGGAGCTTTCTTT	CASSQDGGNRGAFF
TRBV4-2	many	.	TRBJ2-7	TGTGCCAGCAGCCAAGCGGGACCGACCTACGAGCAGTACTTC	CASSQAGPTYEQYF
TRBV28	few	.	TRBJ2-7	TGTGCCAGCAGTTCCAGGCCAGGATACGAGCAGTACTTC	CASSSRPGYEQYF
TRBV6-1	many	.	TRBJ1-5	TGTGCCAGCAGTGGGGGGACGTTGGGGTACCAGCCCCAGCATTTT	CASSGGTLGYQPQHF
TRBV12-3/TRBV12-4	many	.	TRBJ2-5	TGTGCCAGCAGTTTAGCTCAGGGCGGCGTGGGGGGACAAGAGACCCAGTACTTC	CASSLAQGGVGGQETQYF
TRBV12-3/TRBV12-4	many	.	TRBJ2-7	TGTGCCAGCAGTTTTGGGGGACCGTCCAACGAGCAGTACTTC	CASSFGGPSNEQYF
TRBV6-2/TRBV6-3	.	TRBD1	TRBJ2-7	TGTGCCAGCAACACACGGGACAGAACCTACGAGCAGTACTTC	CASNTRDRTYEQYF